These 25 T cell receptor beta chains originate from one sample sequenced in a study of PD-1 blockade in classical Hodgkin lymphoma. The method was immunoSEQ multiplex PCR; TCRdb's version includes in-frame clones alone and lacks a portion of them. The sample shows 17,000 or so clones, over 80% of them seen only once. Every single patient, without exception, relapsed after autologous stem cell transplantation, and brentuximab vedotin exposure varied. With magnetic negative selection, CD4+ T cells were purified from PBMCs that had been thawed. The sequencing used CD4+ T cells from blood, collected at baseline. The receptors originated from a human donor with classical Hodgkin lymphoma.

The chain combines TRBV10-3 with TRBJ1-5, with D possibly matching TRBD1 (5 bases). Germline CDR1 and CDR2: ENHRY and SYGVKD. The CDR3 covers 15 residues. Trimming removed 8 bases at V and 3 bases at J, with 17 bases between. CDR3 region: CAIGGIGRNNQPQHF. The CDR3 nucleotides are TGTGCCATCGGGGGTATCGGCCGCAACAATCAGCCCCAGCATTTT.

V gene TRBV6-5 combines with J gene TRBJ2-7, with 7 nucleotides matching TRBD1. This CDR3 is 13 amino acids long. Trimming at V came to 7 bases and at J to 0 bases, leaving 3 bases not matched to a gene. Per germline, CDR1 MNHEY and CDR2 SVGAGI. The chain's CDR3 is CASTGTVSYEQYF. The CDR3 bases are TGTGCCAGCACCGGGACAGTCTCCTACGAGCAGTACTTC.

The rearrangement uses TRBV5-5 and TRBJ1-2; TRBD1 matches 9 bases. Germline trimming cut 3 bases from V and 4 bases from J; bases unmatched to any gene: 1. CDR3 length equals 13 residues. Germline V gene lookup returns CDR1 SGHKS and CDR2 YYEKEE (reference sequence). Here the CDR3 reads CASSSTGGYGYTF. CDR3 DNA: TGTGCCAGCAGCTCGACAGGGGGCTATGGCTACACCTTC.

This chain links TRBV11-2 with TRBJ2-7; D is possibly TRBD1 (8 bases). Germline values: CDR1 SGHAT, CDR2 FQNNGV. With 0 bases removed from V and 2 bases from J, the gap between germline ends came to 17 bases. CDR3 length equals 17 residues. The CDR3 bases are TGTGCCAGCAGCTTAGATCAACAGGGGGGGGTTCCCTACGAGCAGTACTTC. It codes for CASSLDQQGGVPYEQYF.

The V call is TRBV7-2, the J call TRBJ1-5; D not resolved. Germline V lookup: CDR1 SGHTA, CDR2 FQGNSA. Deletions cut 2 bases from V and 5 bases from J, with 16 bases between. CDR3 length: 16 amino acids. In DNA, the CDR3 is TGTGCCAGCAGCTTAAAGGGCTCAAATGGGCATCAGCCCCAGCATTTT. It specifies CASSLKGSNGHQPQHF.

The gene calls are TRBV27 and TRBJ1-4, with no clear D. Trimming shortened V by 3 bases and J by 5 bases, and 16 bases separated the two germline ends. The germline CDR1 and CDR2 sequences are MNHEY and SMNVEV (reference sequence). CDR3 length: 16 amino acids. DNA for the CDR3: TGTGCCAGCAGTTTCGGTCGCCGTGGCTCAAATGAAAAACTGTTTTTT. Its protein is CASSFGRRGSNEKLFF.

The V call is TRBV7-2, the J call TRBJ2-3, with 10 positions matching TRBD1. CDR1 and CDR2 from the germline V gene are SGHTA and FQGNSA. The CDR3 contains 16 residues. The V segment lost 5 bases and the J segment 0 bases; nucleotides outside the gene matches: 5. CDR3 DNA: TGTGCCAGCAGCCCGACAGGGGGCTATAGCACAGATACGCAGTATTTT. This sequence encodes CASSPTGGYSTDTQYF.

The count of this clone is one. The V gene is TRBV11-3, the J gene TRBJ1-1; D unclear. The germline CDR1 and CDR2 sequences are SGHNT and YENEEA. V was clipped by 0 bases and J by 1 base, with 6 bases between them. There are 14 residues in the CDR3. The chain's CDR3 is CASSLEGWNTEAFF. DNA of the CDR3: TGTGCCAGCAGCTTAGAAGGATGGAACACTGAAGCTTTCTTT.

V gene TRBV9 combines with J gene TRBJ2-1, with 13 bases aligning to TRBD2. CDR1 and CDR2 from the germline V gene are SGDLS and YYNGEE. Unmatched junction bases numbered 13, after V lost 0 bases and J lost 7 bases. The CDR3 contains 19 residues. CDR3 in amino acids: CASSVDPRGLAGALNEQFF. CDR3 nucleotides: TGTGCCAGCAGCGTAGATCCTCGCGGACTAGCGGGAGCTTTGAATGAGCAGTTCTTC.

The rearrangement links TRBV5-8 to TRBJ2-1; 14 nucleotides agree with TRBD2. CDR1 and CDR2 from the germline V gene are SGHTS and YDEGEE. Unmatched junction bases numbered 7, after V lost 1 base and J lost 7 bases. This CDR3 is built from 17 residues. The CDR3 reads CASSLPGTSGGRNEQFF. The CDR3 bases are TGTGCCAGCAGCTTGCCCGGGACTAGCGGGGGTAGGAATGAGCAGTTCTTC.

The chain combines TRBV11-2 with TRBJ2-2, with 8 bases identical to TRBD1. This CDR3 is built from 15 residues. Germline V gene data show CDR1 as SGHAT and CDR2 as FQNNGV. With 4 bases clipped from V and 7 bases from J, the junction kept 8 bases outside the gene matches. CDR3 loop: CASSSPDREVGELFF. As DNA, the CDR3 is TGTGCCAGCAGCTCCCCGGACAGGGAGGTCGGGGAGCTGTTTTTT.

This clone occurred a few times. The CDR3, as DNA: TGTGCCAGCAGTGAAGGCCTCTATGGCTACACCTTC. Residues: CASSEGLYGYTF. This chain connects TRBV2 to TRBJ1-2; D is unresolved. Looked up from germline, CDR1 is SNHLY and CDR2 is FYNNEI. The length of the CDR3 is 12 residues. With 1 base removed from V and 4 bases from J, the gap between germline ends came to 4 bases.

The genes are TRBV7-2 and TRBJ1-5; no definite D call. Per germline, CDR1 SGHTA and CDR2 FQGNSA. V was cut by 5 bases and J by 3 bases, with 11 bases left in between. The CDR3 runs to 14 residues. CDR3 amino acids: CASSGQVVNQPQHF. In DNA, the CDR3 is TGTGCCAGCAGCGGCCAGGTCGTCAATCAGCCCCAGCATTTT.

V is TRBV11-2 and J is TRBJ2-7; D call uncertain. Looked up from germline, CDR1 is SGHAT and CDR2 is FQNNGV. The CDR3 length is 13 residues. Deletions cut 3 bases from V and 6 bases from J, with 12 bases between. The CDR3 DNA is TGTGCCAGCAGCTTGTCAACGACCGGCGAGCAGTACTTC. Its translation: CASSLSTTGEQYF.

The V gene is TRBV7-6, the J gene TRBJ1-3; TRBD1 aligns across 9 bases. The CDR3 has 15 residues. The germline CDR1 and CDR2 sequences are SGHVS and FNYEAQ. Unmatched junction bases numbered 6, after V lost 4 bases and J lost 5 bases. The CDR3, as DNA: TGTGCCAGCAGCTCGGGACAGGGTTTTAGAAACACCATATATTTT. Amino acids: CASSSGQGFRNTIYF.

The table lists this clone with a count of one. The chain carries TRBV7-9 and TRBJ1-1; no firm D call. The CDR3 length is 14 residues. CDR1 is SEHNR and CDR2 is FQNEAQ in the germline V gene (reference sequence). V was cut by 2 bases and J by 3 bases, with 10 bases left in between. The CDR3 loop reads CASSLRTADTEAFF. The CDR3 bases are TGTGCCAGCAGCTTAAGAACGGCCGACACTGAAGCTTTCTTT.

The J gene is TRBJ2-7, the V gene TRBV6-6; TRBD1 matches at 12 bases. This CDR3 region has 15 residues. The germline CDR1 and CDR2 sequences are MNHNY and SVGAGI (reference sequence). The J segment lost 4 bases and the V segment lost 2 bases, leaving 3 bases of the junction unmatched. The CDR3 region is CASSYRDRGRYEQYF. The CDR3 DNA reads as TGTGCCAGCAGTTACCGGGACAGGGGGCGATACGAGCAGTACTTC.

The chain combines TRBV7-9 with TRBJ1-4, with D maybe TRBD1 (5 bases). Trimming took 3 bases from V and 8 from J, leaving 13 bases between them. This CDR3 comprises 14 residues. Germline lookup yields CDR1 SEHNR and CDR2 FQNEAQ (reference sequence). This CDR3 is CASSFRAHREKLFF. DNA for the CDR3: TGTGCCAGCAGCTTCAGGGCCCACCGGGAAAAACTGTTTTTT.

V usage is TRBV27 and J usage is TRBJ1-4; a weak D match, TRBD1 (5 bases). The CDR3 is made up of 13 amino acids. Germline CDR1 MNHEY, CDR2 SMNVEV (reference sequence). V dropped 6 bases and J dropped 8 bases, with 13 bases sitting between them. The CDR3 nucleotides are TGTGCCAGCAGCCCCTCGGGGGTCGAAAAACTGTTTTTT. It specifies CASSPSGVEKLFF.

This chain uses TRBV6-5 with TRBJ1-4; possibly TRBD1 for D (6 bases). Per germline, CDR1 MNHEY and CDR2 SVGAGI. The V end was cut by 4 bases, the J end by 5 bases, with 11 bases between. The CDR3 extends over 14 amino acids. CDR3 residues: CASSLTGSNEKLFF. In DNA, the CDR3 is TGTGCCAGCAGTTTGACAGGATCGAATGAAAAACTGTTTTTT.

The rearrangement links TRBV28 to TRBJ2-1; 10 bases are shared with TRBD2. This CDR3 contains 15 residues. Per the germline V gene, CDR1 is MDHEN and CDR2 is SYDVKM. Trimming cost V 6 bases and J 2 bases; bases outside gene matches: 4. CDR3 DNA: TGTGCCAGCAGACGAGCGGGGGGGCCCTACAATGAGCAGTTCTTC. This translates into CASRRAGGPYNEQFF.

This clone came up once. The rearrangement links TRBV6-6 to TRBJ1-2; 7 nucleotides agree with TRBD1. The CDR3 consists of 14 residues. From germline, CDR1 is MNHNY and CDR2 SVGAGI (reference sequence). Trimming took 5 bases from V and 0 from J; bases not matched to a gene: 3. CDR3 DNA sequence: TGTGCCAGCAGTGACAGGGACCCTAACTATGGCTACACCTTC. Translation gives CASSDRDPNYGYTF.

The chain carries TRBV30 and TRBJ2-5, with a possible D match to TRBD2 (5 bases). Gene TRBJ2-7 matches the end of the DNA better, so the J call may be wrong. CDR3 length: 12 residues. Germline values: CDR1 GTSNPN, CDR2 SVGIG (reference sequence). This CDR3 reads CAWSLGLGEQYF. CDR3 nucleotides: TGTGCCTGGAGCCTCGGACTTGGCGAGCAGTACTTC.

The DNA for the CDR3 is TGTGCCAGCAGAACGGGACAAAGCACAGATACGCAGTATTTT. Residues: CASRTGQSTDTQYF. This sequence joins TRBV18 and TRBJ2-3, with a tentative D call TRBD1 (6 bases). Germline V gene lookup returns CDR1 KGHSH and CDR2 LQKENI. The V end lost 8 bases, the J end lost 0 bases, and 12 bases lay between the germline ends. There are 14 residues in the CDR3.

This rearrangement joins TRBV10-3 to TRBJ2-5; the match to TRBD2 covers 10 bases. Germline values: CDR1 ENHRY, CDR2 SYGVKD. The CDR3 spans 15 residues. The V segment lost 1 base and the J segment 2 bases; nucleotides outside the gene matches: 1. CDR3 protein: CAISELAGGQETQYF. Written as DNA, the CDR3 is TGTGCCATCAGTGAGTTAGCGGGAGGACAAGAGACCCAGTACTTC.